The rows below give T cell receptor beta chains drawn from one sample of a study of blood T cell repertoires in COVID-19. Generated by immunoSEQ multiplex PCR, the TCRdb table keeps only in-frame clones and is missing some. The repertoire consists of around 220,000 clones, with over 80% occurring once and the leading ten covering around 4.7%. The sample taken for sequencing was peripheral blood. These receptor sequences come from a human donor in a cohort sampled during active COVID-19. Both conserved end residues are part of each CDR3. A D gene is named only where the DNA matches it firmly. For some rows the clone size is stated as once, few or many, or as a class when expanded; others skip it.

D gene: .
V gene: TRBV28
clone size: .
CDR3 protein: CASKAGGRVGYF

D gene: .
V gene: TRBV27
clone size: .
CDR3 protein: CASSLSPVGGTEAFF

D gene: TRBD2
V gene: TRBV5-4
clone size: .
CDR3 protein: CASSLGLAALYSSTDTQYF

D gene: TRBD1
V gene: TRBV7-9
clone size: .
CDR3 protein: CASSPQAQGARAFF

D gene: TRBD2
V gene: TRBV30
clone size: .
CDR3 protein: CAWRAGTSVFNEQFF

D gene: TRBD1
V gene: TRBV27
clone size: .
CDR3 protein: CASSARQGYGYTF

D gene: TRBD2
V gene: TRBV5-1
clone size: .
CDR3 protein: CASSLLAVIYNEQFF

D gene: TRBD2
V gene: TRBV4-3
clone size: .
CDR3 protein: CASSQETSGRGEQYF

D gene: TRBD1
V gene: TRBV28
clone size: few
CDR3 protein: CASSLTGVGGEQYF

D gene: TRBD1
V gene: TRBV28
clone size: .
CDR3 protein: CASSLGRGRSTIYF

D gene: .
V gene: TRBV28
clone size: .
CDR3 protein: CASTGLGYGYTF

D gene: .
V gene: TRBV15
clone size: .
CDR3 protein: CATNLIIARGSGSNQPQHF

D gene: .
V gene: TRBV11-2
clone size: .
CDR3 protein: CASSLGGFYGYTF

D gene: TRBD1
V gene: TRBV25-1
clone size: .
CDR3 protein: CASSTPDRHRETQYF

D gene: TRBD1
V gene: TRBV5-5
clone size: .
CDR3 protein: CASSPEGGLYNEQFF

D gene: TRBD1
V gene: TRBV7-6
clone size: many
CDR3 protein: CASSLWDREGQPQHF

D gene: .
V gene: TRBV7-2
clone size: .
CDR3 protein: CASSFSVRGDTQYF

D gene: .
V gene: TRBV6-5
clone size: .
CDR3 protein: CASSYSEGVEQFF

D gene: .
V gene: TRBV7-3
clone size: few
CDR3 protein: CASSLSPRTANTEAFF

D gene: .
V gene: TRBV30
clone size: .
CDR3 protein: CAWSVQSYGYTF

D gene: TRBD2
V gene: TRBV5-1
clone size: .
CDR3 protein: CASSPFPPGTRPQETQYF

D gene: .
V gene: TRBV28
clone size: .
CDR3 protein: CASSRRRQNTEAFF

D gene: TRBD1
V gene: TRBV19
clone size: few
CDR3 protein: CARRSTGADEKLFF

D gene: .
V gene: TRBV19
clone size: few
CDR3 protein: CASSIARVRANVLTF

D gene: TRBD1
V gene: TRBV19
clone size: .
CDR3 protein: CASSPAGGGGQPQHF

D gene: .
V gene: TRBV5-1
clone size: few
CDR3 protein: CASSLQGDDGYTF

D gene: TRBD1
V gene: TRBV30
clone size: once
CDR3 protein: CAWGPPDRGYGYTF

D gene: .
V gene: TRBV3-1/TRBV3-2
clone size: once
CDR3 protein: CASSQDWGHGYTF

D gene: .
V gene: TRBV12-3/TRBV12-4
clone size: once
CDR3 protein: CASSLARSHEQYF

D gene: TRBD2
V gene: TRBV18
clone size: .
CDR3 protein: CASSPSGGAREQYF

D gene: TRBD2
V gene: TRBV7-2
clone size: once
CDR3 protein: CASSPAAGDPYEQYF

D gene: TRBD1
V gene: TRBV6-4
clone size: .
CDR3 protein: CASSWDSRTNYGYTF

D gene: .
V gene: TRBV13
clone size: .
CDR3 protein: CASSLVRGSGANVLTF

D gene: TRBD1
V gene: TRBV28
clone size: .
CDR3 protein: CASSRQGVRYGYTF

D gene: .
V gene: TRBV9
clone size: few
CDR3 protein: CASSPRGMNTEAFF

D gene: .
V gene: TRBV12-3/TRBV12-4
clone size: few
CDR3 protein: CASSPFGYEQYF

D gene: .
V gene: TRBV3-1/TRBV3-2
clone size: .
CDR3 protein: CASSQVLRENTEAFF

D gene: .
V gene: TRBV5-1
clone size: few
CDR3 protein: CASSLADSYTDTQYF

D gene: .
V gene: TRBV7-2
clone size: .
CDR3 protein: CASSSQNYEQYF

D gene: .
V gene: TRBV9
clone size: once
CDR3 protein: CASSVGSAGFEQYF

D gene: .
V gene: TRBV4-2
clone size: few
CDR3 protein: CASSPTPSSYNEQFF

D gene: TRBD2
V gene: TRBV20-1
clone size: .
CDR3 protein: CSASLTSGRAGDTQYF

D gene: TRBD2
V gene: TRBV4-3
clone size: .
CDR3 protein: CASSQVVGGILAGSRGEQYF

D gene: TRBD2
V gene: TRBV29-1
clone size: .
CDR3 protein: CSVEALAGVDEQFF

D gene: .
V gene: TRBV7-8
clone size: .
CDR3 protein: CASSFLPGQGNEKLFF

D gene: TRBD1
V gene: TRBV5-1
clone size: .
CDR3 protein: CASSKPGQGRNTEAFF

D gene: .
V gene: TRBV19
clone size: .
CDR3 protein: CASADSSTDTQYF

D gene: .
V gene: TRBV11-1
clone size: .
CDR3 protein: CASSFQGYEQYF

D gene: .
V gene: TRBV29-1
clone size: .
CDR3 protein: CSGRRLNTEAFF

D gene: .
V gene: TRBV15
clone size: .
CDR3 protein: CATSRDSEGGREAFF

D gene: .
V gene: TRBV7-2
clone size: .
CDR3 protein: CASSLEARTGELFF

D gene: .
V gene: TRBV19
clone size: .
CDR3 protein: CASSSYGYTF

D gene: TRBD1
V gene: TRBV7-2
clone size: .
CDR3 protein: CASSSGQGLGMGNTF

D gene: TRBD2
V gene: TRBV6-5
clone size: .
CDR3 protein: CASSYSASGGQETQYF

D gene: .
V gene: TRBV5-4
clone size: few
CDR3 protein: CASSSGVNYGYTF